In its sample, the clone carrying this T cell receptor (beta chain) was seen many times. Hyperthyroidism patients had new diagnoses, durations under 2 months, and ages of 18 to 65. Lactation, pregnancy, uncontrolled infections and other autoimmune diseases were all grounds for excluding patients. A volume of over 9 ml of fresh peripheral blood supplied the PBMCs. RNA transcripts served as template for amplifying TCR beta CDR3 sequences. First-round RT-PCR relied on HTBI primers, and a second-round multiplex PCR came next. Using its own MiXCR run on the multiplex PCR reads, TCRdb lists one record per CDR3 protein. The data contain approximately 380,000 distinct CDR3 sequences, about 21% of them seen just once; the ten biggest clones take up roughly 3%. The CDR3 covers 12 residues. Germline CDR1 DFQATT, CDR2 SNEGSKA (reference sequence). Trimming removed 3 bases from V and 2 bases from J, with 7 bases in between.

The sample comes from a study of Graves' ophthalmopathy and Graves' hyperthyroidism. J is TRBJ1-1 and V is TRBV20-1; no clear D. Sequenced input: peripheral blood. This receptor was taken from a woman aged 18 to 35 with stable Graves' hyperthyroidism. CDR3 coding DNA: TGCAGTGCTAGTAGGGAAAACACTGAAGCTTTCTTT. Translating it yields CSASRENTEAFF.